The clone carrying this T cell receptor (beta chain) was picked up many times. The sample belongs to a study of Ad26.COV2.S vaccination and SARS-CoV-2 variants. Clones were read by immunoSEQ multiplex PCR, and TCRdb kept only the in-frame ones, dropping some. The sample has about 350,000 clones, roughly 91% seen once. Germline values: CDR1 SGHTA, CDR2 FQGTGA. This CDR3 region has 13 residues. Trimming took off 5 bases at V and 3 bases at J, with 10 bases between the two ends. Specified treatment: about 20 received Ad26.COV2.S at low or high dose, single or two shots; roughly five received placebo; per-sample allocation not given. Repertoires come from day 63 after the first vaccine or placebo injection.

Sample: peripheral blood, taken in a trial of Ad26.COV2.S vaccine versus placebo. The V gene is TRBV7-3, the J gene TRBJ1-1; maybe TRBD1 (5 bases). The sequence derives from a person between 18 and 59 years old who received the Ad26.COV2.S COVID-19 vaccine or a placebo. DNA for the CDR3: TGTGCCAGCAGCCCCGGGGGGGACACTGAAGCTTTCTTT. It specifies CASSPGGDTEAFF.